This T cell receptor beta chain was captured by sequencing in a study of CD8 T cells in Susac syndrome. Study details: Patients with Susac syndrome had blood drawn and were at that point therapy-naive, on corticosteroids, or on intravenous immunoglobulin alone.

This clonotype was seen only once. About 0.45 to 1 ug RNA was reverse transcribed with random hexamers. MiXCR, run by TCRdb on the immunoSEQ multiplex PCR reads, gives a single entry per CDR3 protein. The profile shows around 79,000 distinct CDR3 sequences, approximately 93% of them singletons. Trimming removed 7 bases from V and 0 bases from J; junction bases left unmatched: 8. The germline V gene has CDR1 MNHEY and CDR2 SVGEGT. The CDR3 loop spans 15 amino acids. This TCR came from a human donor with Susac syndrome. V gene TRBV6-2 or TRBV6-3 combines with J gene TRBJ2-7; 8 nucleotides match TRBD1. The sequenced sample consisted of CD8+ T cells from PBMCs. CDR3 region: CASTHRTGSSYEQYF. Written as DNA, the CDR3 is TGTGCCAGCACCCACCGGACAGGGAGCTCCTACGAGCAGTACTTC.